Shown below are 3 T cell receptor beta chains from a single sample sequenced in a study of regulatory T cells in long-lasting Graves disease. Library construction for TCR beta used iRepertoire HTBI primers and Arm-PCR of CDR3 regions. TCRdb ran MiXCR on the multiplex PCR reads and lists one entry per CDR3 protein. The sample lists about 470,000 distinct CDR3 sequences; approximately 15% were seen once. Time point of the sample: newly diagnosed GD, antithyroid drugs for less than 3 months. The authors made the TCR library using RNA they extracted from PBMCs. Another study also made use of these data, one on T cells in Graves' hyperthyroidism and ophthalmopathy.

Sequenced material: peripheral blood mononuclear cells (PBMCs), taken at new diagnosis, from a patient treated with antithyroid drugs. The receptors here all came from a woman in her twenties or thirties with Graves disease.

CDR3 in DNA: TGTGCCAGTACTGACCCCGGGCGGGGGAGGGCATACAATGAGCAGTTCTTC. This encodes CASTDPGRGRAYNEQFF. The chain combines TRBV19 with TRBJ2-1, with 7 bases lining up with TRBD2. The CDR3 consists of 17 residues. CDR1 and CDR2 (germline): LNHDA, SQIVND (reference sequence). V dropped 7 bases and J dropped 4; count of bases not matched to a gene: 16.

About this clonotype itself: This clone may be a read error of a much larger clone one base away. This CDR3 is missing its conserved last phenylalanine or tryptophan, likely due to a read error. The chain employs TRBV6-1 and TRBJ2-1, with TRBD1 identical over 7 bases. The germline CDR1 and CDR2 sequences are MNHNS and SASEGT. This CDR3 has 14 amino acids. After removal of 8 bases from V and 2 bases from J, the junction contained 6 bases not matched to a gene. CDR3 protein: CASGRTGTYNEQFV. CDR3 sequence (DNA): TGTGCCAGCGGAAGGACAGGAACCTACAATGAGCAGTTCGTC.

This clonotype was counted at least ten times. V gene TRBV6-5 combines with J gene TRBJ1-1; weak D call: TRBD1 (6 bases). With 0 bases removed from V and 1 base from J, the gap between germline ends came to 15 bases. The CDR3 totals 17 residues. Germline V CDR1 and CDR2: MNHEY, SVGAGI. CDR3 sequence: CASSYSMPGHPNTEAFF. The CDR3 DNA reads TGTGCCAGCAGTTACTCGATGCCGGGACACCCGAACACTGAAGCTTTCTTT.